These 28 T cell receptor beta chains were sequenced from one sample in a study of OX40 agonist ivuxolimab in advanced cancers. The table came from immunoSEQ multiplex PCR; TCRdb's copy has only in-frame clones and leaves some out. The profile shows about 100,000 clones, 75% to 95% of them singletons. Source: CD4+ or CD8+ T cells sorted from blood, taken in a trial of the OX40 agonist ivuxolimab. The receptor source for this set is an adult with an advanced solid tumor such as melanoma, head and neck, liver or kidney cancer.

This chain links TRBV4-1 with TRBJ2-6; D gene unclear. Per germline, CDR1 MGHRA and CDR2 YSYEKL. Trimming left V 2 bases short and J 0 bases short, with 5 bases between. The CDR3 is 15 residues long. Here the CDR3 DNA reads TGCGCCAGCAGCCAATGGATCTCTGGGGCCAACGTCCTGACTTTC. The encoded protein is CASSQWISGANVLTF.

The gene calls are TRBV5-4 and TRBJ1-2; D possibly corresponds to TRBD1 (5 bases). Germline CDR1 and CDR2: SGHNT and YYREEE (reference sequence). The CDR3 runs 14 residues. The V and J ends lost 4 bases and 4 bases respectively, with 14 bases between them. This CDR3 is CASSPRDQGYGYTF. For the CDR3, the DNA is TGTGCCAGCAGCCCACGGGACCAGGGCTATGGCTACACCTTC.

The chain combines TRBV5-4 with TRBJ1-4; 7 bases agree with TRBD1. Germline V CDR1 and CDR2: SGHNT, YYREEE (reference sequence). This CDR3 has 15 residues. V shed 4 bases and J 3 bases; nucleotides not matched to a gene: 6. CDR3 sequence: CASSATGASNEKLFF. CDR3 nucleotides: TGTGCCAGCAGCGCAACAGGGGCTTCTAATGAAAAACTGTTTTTT. Filled out from reference TRBV5-4 and TRBJ1-4, the complete variable domain reads ETGVTQSPTHLIKTRGQQVTLRCSSQSGHNTVSWYQQALGQGPQFIFQYYREEENGRGNFPPRFSGLQFPNYSSELNVNALELDDSALYLCASSATGASNEKLFFGSGTQLSVL.

This chain uses TRBV15 with TRBJ1-4; D possibly corresponds to TRBD1 (5 bases). This CDR3 has 15 residues. Germline CDR1 reads LNHNV; CDR2 reads YYDKDF (reference sequence). The germline V and J ends were trimmed by 0 bases and 8 bases, with 13 bases remaining between them. This CDR3 reads CATSRDRAWDEKLFF. The DNA of the CDR3 is TGTGCCACCAGCAGAGATAGGGCCTGGGACGAAAAACTGTTTTTT.

The chain employs TRBV7-2 and TRBJ2-6, with 9 positions matching TRBD1. The V and J ends lost 3 bases and 2 bases, in that order; junction bases with no gene match: 5. CDR3 size: 17 residues. Germline assignment: CDR1 SGHTA and CDR2 FQGNSA. The CDR3 spells CASSLGQGSAGANVLTF. The CDR3 DNA reads TGTGCCAGCAGCTTGGGACAGGGATCCGCTGGGGCCAACGTCCTGACTTTC. The variable domain in full, completed from reference TRBV7-2 and TRBJ2-6, reads GAGVSQSPSNKVTEKGKDVELRCDPISGHTALYWYRQSLGQGLEFLIYFQGNSAPDKSGLPSDRFSAERTGGSVSTLTIQRTQQEDSAVYLCASSLGQGSAGANVLTFGAGSRLTVL.

This rearrangement joins TRBV5-1 to TRBJ1-5; D is perhaps TRBD1 (6 bases). CDR3 length: 13 amino acids. Germline CDR1 and CDR2: SGHRS and YFSETQ. V lost 1 base and J 7 bases, leaving 9 bases between the germline ends. The CDR3 nucleotides are TGCGCCAGCAGCTTGCTTCAGGGGCAGCCCCAGCATTTT. Protein: CASSLLQGQPQHF.

The gene calls are TRBV4-1 and TRBJ2-3, with 9 bases lining up with TRBD2. The CDR3 sequence is 17 residues long. CDR1 MGHRA and CDR2 YSYEKL come from the germline V gene. With V trimmed by 3 bases and J by 0 bases, 7 bases remained unmatched. The CDR3 DNA reads TGCGCCAGCAGCCATGGGGATACTAGCGGGAGCACAGATACGCAGTATTTT. Amino acid sequence: CASSHGDTSGSTDTQYF.

The rearrangement joins TRBV7-9 to TRBJ1-1, with D possibly matching TRBD1 (5 bases). The CDR3 length is 15 residues. Germline V gene sequence: CDR1 SEHNR, CDR2 FQNEAQ (reference sequence). Trimming stripped 4 bases from V and 3 bases from J, with 15 bases between. For the CDR3, the DNA is TGTGCCAGCAGCTCACGATATGCGGGGGACACTGAAGCTTTCTTT. Translation gives CASSSRYAGDTEAFF.

The CDR3 DNA sequence: TGTGCCAGTAGTATAGATAGGACTAGGGGAGGCAATGAGCAGTTCTTC. The encoded protein is CASSIDRTRGGNEQFF. This chain links TRBV19 with TRBJ2-1; 7 bases map to TRBD2. Germline V gene sequence: CDR1 LNHDA, CDR2 SQIVND (reference sequence). The length of the CDR3 is 16 residues. V shed 0 bases, J shed 6 bases, and the junction held 8 bases outside the gene matches.

This chain uses TRBV6-1 with TRBJ1-2; 7 bases are shared with TRBD1. Germline trimming cut 2 bases from V and 0 bases from J; bases unmatched to any gene: 6. The CDR3 extends over 16 amino acids. Germline lookup yields CDR1 MNHNS and CDR2 SASEGT. The CDR3 coding sequence is TGTGCCAGCAGTGAATACAGAACAGGGGCTAACTATGGCTACACCTTC. Its protein product is CASSEYRTGANYGYTF.

This clone showed up just once. The chain recombines TRBV5-1 with TRBJ2-3; 8 nucleotides align to TRBD1. The germline CDR1 and CDR2 sequences are SGHRS and YFSETQ. The trim removed 0 bases at V and 3 bases at J, leaving 15 bases unmatched. This CDR3 spans 19 amino acids. The CDR3 coding sequence is TGCGCCAGCAGCTTGGAGATGGGTCCTAGGACAGGGAAGACAGATACGCAGTATTTT. Protein: CASSLEMGPRTGKTDTQYF.

This clone was detected once. The CDR3 loop is CASSYGIGNTGELFF. The CDR3 DNA sequence: TGTGCCAGCAGTTACGGAATAGGGAACACCGGGGAGCTGTTTTTT. The chain employs TRBV6-5 and TRBJ2-2; D uncertain. This CDR3 is 15 amino acids long. The V and J ends lost 2 bases and 1 base respectively, with 8 bases between them. From germline, CDR1 is MNHEY and CDR2 SVGAGI.

The chain employs TRBV28 and TRBJ2-7; the D gene could be TRBD1 or TRBD2 (5 bases each). V was pared by 6 bases and J by 3 bases, with 18 bases between. The CDR3 length is 15 residues. Germline V gene sequence: CDR1 MDHEN, CDR2 SYDVKM. The CDR3 DNA reads TGTGCCAGCAGGGAAAGGTCGGGACCACTCTACGAGCAGTACTTC. Translating it yields CASRERSGPLYEQYF. Full variable domain (remainder filled in from reference TRBV28 and TRBJ2-7): DVKVTQSSRYLVKRTGEKVFLECVQDMDHENMFWYRQDPGLGLRLIYFSYDVKMKEKGDIPEGYSVSREKKERFSLILESASTNQTSMYLCASRERSGPLYEQYFGPGTRLTVT.

The chain employs TRBV6-5 and TRBJ2-7; either TRBD1 or TRBD2 may fit D (5 bases each). The CDR3 totals 14 residues. In germline, CDR1 is MNHEY, CDR2 SVGAGI. V was clipped by 6 bases and J by 0 bases, with 12 bases between them. CDR3 residues: CASRRRESSYEQYF. In nucleotides, the CDR3 is TGTGCCAGCAGGCGCAGGGAGAGCTCCTACGAGCAGTACTTC.

The gene calls are TRBV18 and TRBJ2-1; the match to TRBD2 covers 7 bases. Germline CDR1 KGHSH, CDR2 LQKENI. V lost 2 bases to trimming and J lost 9 bases; unmatched junction nucleotides: 10. This CDR3 has 15 residues. CDR3 in DNA: TGTGCCAGCTCACCAAGCGGGACCCTGATGGGTGAGCAGTTCTTC. Its protein is CASSPSGTLMGEQFF.

The chain carries TRBV5-6 and TRBJ2-3; 7 nucleotides match TRBD2. The V segment lost 0 bases and the J segment 8 bases; nucleotides outside the gene matches: 9. The CDR3 runs to 15 residues. CDR1 SGHDT and CDR2 YYEEEE come from the germline V gene. The CDR3 DNA sequence: TGTGCCAGCAGCTTGGAGAGCGGGGTATGGACTACGCAGTATTTT. This gives the protein CASSLESGVWTTQYF.

The rearrangement joins TRBV6-5 to TRBJ2-7; 8 bases are a match to TRBD1. The CDR3 consists of 15 residues. V shed 6 bases, J shed 0 bases, and the junction held 7 bases outside the gene matches. CDR1 is MNHEY, CDR2 SVGAGI, per germline. The CDR3 here is CASSERQGPSYEQYF. The CDR3 coding sequence is TGTGCCAGCAGCGAAAGACAGGGGCCCTCCTACGAGCAGTACTTC.

This chain connects TRBV12-5 to TRBJ2-1; D possibly uses TRBD1 or TRBD2 (5 bases each). The V gene's germline CDR1 is LGHNT and CDR2 FRNRAP. The CDR3 contains 14 residues. Trimming removed 5 bases at V and 5 bases at J, with 13 bases between. CDR3 sequence (DNA): TGTGCTAGTGGTCCGGGGACCAGTCACAATGAGCAGTTCTTC. Translated, it gives CASGPGTSHNEQFF.

V is TRBV5-1 and J is TRBJ2-7, with D possibly TRBD1 on 6 matching bases. The V end was cut by 0 bases, the J end by 3 bases, with 13 bases between. Germline V gives CDR1 SGHRS, CDR2 YFSETQ. This CDR3 comprises 15 residues. Here the CDR3 reads CASSLAESGHYEQYF. The CDR3 DNA reads as TGCGCCAGCAGCTTGGCCGAGTCGGGACACTACGAGCAGTACTTC.

The rearrangement uses TRBV20-1 and TRBJ2-3; a possible D gene is TRBD1 (5 bases). This CDR3 contains 11 residues. Germline CDR1 reads DFQATT; CDR2 reads SNEGSKA (reference sequence). V lost 7 bases and J lost 6, with 11 bases in between. CDR3: CSVQGSDTQYF. The CDR3 DNA sequence: TGCAGTGTCCAGGGTTCCGATACGCAGTATTTT.

The chain uses TRBV7-9 and TRBJ1-1; TRBD1 aligns across 11 bases. This CDR3 has 15 residues. Trimming at V came to 3 bases and at J to 5 bases, leaving 5 bases not matched to a gene. The V gene's germline CDR1 is SEHNR and CDR2 FQNEAQ (reference sequence). CDR3 protein: CASSFSGQGVTEAFF. CDR3 in DNA: TGTGCCAGCAGCTTTTCGGGACAGGGGGTGACTGAAGCTTTCTTT.

The genes are TRBV18 and TRBJ2-5; TRBD2 aligns across 8 bases. The CDR3 consists of 14 residues. Germline CDR1 and CDR2: KGHSH and LQKENI. V trimming: 3 bases; J trimming: 6 bases; junction bases outside the gene matches: 6. The CDR3 coding sequence is TGTGCCAGCTCACCCGGGACTAGTGGGCAGACCCAGTACTTC. Its translation is CASSPGTSGQTQYF.

The chain recombines TRBV30 with TRBJ2-7; TRBD2 matches 12 bases. After removal of 3 bases from V and 6 bases from J, the junction contained 6 bases not matched to a gene. This CDR3 has 14 residues. From germline, CDR1 is GTSNPN and CDR2 SVGIG (reference sequence). The CDR3 DNA follows: TGTGCCTGGAGCGCCGGACTAGCGGGATCCGAGCAGTACTTC. Protein product: CAWSAGLAGSEQYF.

CDR3 region: CASRVDRDQPQHF. CDR3 bases: TGTGCCAGCAGGGTAGACAGGGATCAGCCCCAGCATTTT. The V gene is TRBV2, the J gene TRBJ1-5, with 7 nucleotides matching TRBD1. Trimming at V came to 6 bases and at J to 5 bases, leaving 4 bases not matched to a gene. This CDR3 is 13 amino acids long. Germline-derived CDR1 and CDR2 are SNHLY and FYNNEI.

The gene calls are TRBV6-5 and TRBJ2-1; D is ambiguous. The V end was cut by 2 bases, the J end by 9 bases, with 11 bases between. The CDR3 consists of 13 residues. The germline gives CDR1 MNHEY, CDR2 SVGAGI. This CDR3 reads CASSYPGFSEQFF. The CDR3 DNA reads as TGTGCCAGCAGTTACCCAGGCTTCTCTGAGCAGTTCTTC.

This sequence joins TRBV7-8 and TRBJ1-1; TRBD1 might be the D (5 bases). From germline, CDR1 is SGHVS and CDR2 FQNEAQ. V was cut by 1 base and J by 7 bases, with 10 bases left in between. The CDR3 contains 13 residues. The CDR3 loop reads CASSLEEGFEAFF. CDR3 DNA sequence: TGTGCCAGCAGCTTAGAAGAGGGGTTTGAAGCTTTCTTT.

The CDR3 is CASITGGPTDTQYF. The CDR3 DNA follows: TGTGCCAGCATCACGGGAGGGCCCACAGATACGCAGTATTTT. The rearrangement joins TRBV2 to TRBJ2-3, with 8 bases identical to TRBD2. With V trimmed by 7 bases and J by 2 bases, 5 bases remained unmatched. Germline V gene data show CDR1 as SNHLY and CDR2 as FYNNEI. CDR3 length equals 14 residues.

The chain employs TRBV6-6 and TRBJ2-1; tentative D call: TRBD1 (5 bases). V was cut by 6 bases and J by 7 bases, with 10 bases left in between. The CDR3 runs 12 residues. The germline V gene has CDR1 MNHNY and CDR2 SVGAGI (reference sequence). CDR3 sequence reads: CASSRTFNEQFF. CDR3 sequence (DNA): TGTGCCAGCAGCCGGACATTTAATGAGCAGTTCTTC.